Below are 13 T cell receptor beta chains sequenced from a single sample in a study of blood T cell repertoires in COVID-19. Here immunoSEQ multiplex PCR was the method, and the copy in TCRdb shows in-frame clones only, minus some. The sample records over 250,000 clones, 88% being singletons. Sequencing was carried out using peripheral blood. All receptors come from a middle-aged woman who had recovered from COVID-19.

This chain connects TRBV6-6 to TRBJ1-6, with D maybe TRBD1 (5 bases). From germline, CDR1 is MNHNY and CDR2 SVGAGI (reference sequence). V was trimmed by 2 bases and J by 6 bases, leaving 11 bases between them. The CDR3 has 15 amino acids. CDR3 protein: CASSYVAGPNSPLHF. In DNA form, the CDR3 reads TGTGCCAGCAGTTACGTCGCAGGGCCTAATTCACCCCTCCACTTT.

This chain joins TRBV6-6 and TRBJ2-2, with 8 bases matching TRBD1. This CDR3 contains 16 residues. V dropped 5 bases and J dropped 4; count of bases not matched to a gene: 9. The germline V gene has CDR1 MNHNY and CDR2 SVGAGI (reference sequence). As DNA, the CDR3 is TGTGCCAGCAGTACCCCGACAGGGGTGGTCACCGGGGAGCTGTTTTTT. It specifies CASSTPTGVVTGELFF.

This clone came up a few times. J is TRBJ1-2 and V is TRBV19, with 7 bases lining up with TRBD1. There are 13 residues in the CDR3. Germline loops: CDR1 LNHDA, CDR2 SQIVND (reference sequence). V lost 10 bases to trimming and J lost 0 bases; unmatched junction nucleotides: 5. DNA for the CDR3: TGTGCCACCGGGGACAGCGCTAACTATGGCTACACCTTC. As protein: CATGDSANYGYTF.

Ten or more counts support this clone. CDR3 loop: CASSPKGYEQYF. As DNA, the CDR3 is TGTGCCAGCAGCCCCAAGGGGTACGAGCAGTACTTC. The chain couples TRBV14 to TRBJ2-7; the D gene is possibly TRBD1 (5 bases). Germline-derived CDR1 and CDR2 are SGHDN and FVKESK. This CDR3 comprises 12 residues. V gave up 4 bases and J gave up 4 bases, with 8 bases separating them.

The V gene is TRBV7-9, the J gene TRBJ2-3; 7 nucleotides align to TRBD2. With V trimmed by 4 bases and J by 6 bases, 13 bases remained unmatched. CDR1 and CDR2 from the germline V gene are SEHNR and FQNEAQ (reference sequence). The CDR3 loop spans 16 amino acids. The CDR3 DNA reads as TGTGCCAGCAGCTCCCCCTGGGGAGGGCCGGGGGATACGCAGTATTTT. Translating gives CASSSPWGGPGDTQYF.

This chain uses TRBV10-3 with TRBJ2-1; 12 bases fit TRBD2. CDR3 length: 15 residues. Germline CDR1 and CDR2: ENHRY and SYGVKD. V was pared by 6 bases and J by 6 bases, with 6 bases of the junction left unmatched. The chain's CDR3 is CAISNGLAGSNEQFF. The CDR3 bases are TGTGCCATCAGCAACGGACTAGCGGGGTCCAATGAGCAGTTCTTC.

This chain uses TRBV10-3 with TRBJ2-1, with 8 bases matching TRBD1. Germline V gene lookup returns CDR1 ENHRY and CDR2 SYGVKD. The V gene end was trimmed by 4 bases and the J gene end by 5 bases; junction bases not matched to a gene: 7. The CDR3 length is 15 residues. The CDR3 reads CAISAWTGSHNEQFF. CDR3 nucleotides: TGTGCCATCAGTGCTTGGACAGGGTCCCACAATGAGCAGTTCTTC.

The chain is built from TRBV30 and TRBJ2-1, with TRBD2 identical over 7 bases. V lost 3 bases and J lost 1; bases outside the gene matches: 12. The CDR3 runs to 17 residues. The germline gives CDR1 GTSNPN, CDR2 SVGIG (reference sequence). The CDR3 DNA reads TGTGCCTGGAGGGGGTCCACTAGCGCCCCATCCTACAATGAGCAGTTCTTC. It translates to CAWRGSTSAPSYNEQFF.

The DNA for the CDR3 is TGCAGCGTGTGGGGGCATGGCTACACCTTC. Translation: CSVWGHGYTF. The rearrangement joins TRBV29-1 to TRBJ1-2; tentative D call: TRBD1 (6 bases). Trimming took off 6 bases at V and 6 bases at J, with 8 bases between the two ends. Per germline, CDR1 SQVTM and CDR2 ANQGSEA. The CDR3 extends over 10 amino acids.

The chain joins TRBV18 to TRBJ2-2; 13 bases fit TRBD2. V gave up 4 bases and J gave up 2 bases; unmatched junction bases: 7. Germline CDR1 is KGHSH and CDR2 is LQKENI. CDR3 length equals 18 residues. The CDR3 here is CASSRTSGRAANTGELFF. CDR3 nucleotides: TGTGCCAGCTCACGAACTAGCGGGAGGGCCGCCAACACCGGGGAGCTGTTTTTT.

J is TRBJ1-2 and V is TRBV27; TRBD1 is a possible D gene (6 bases). Germline-derived CDR1 and CDR2 are MNHEY and SMNVEV (reference sequence). The CDR3 runs 11 residues. V was cut by 8 bases and J by 7 bases, with 11 bases left in between. The CDR3 here is CASGRGGGYTF. Here the CDR3 DNA reads TGTGCCAGCGGGAGGGGGGGTGGCTACACCTTC.

The CDR3 DNA reads as TGTGCCAGCAGGGACAGGGGGACCCCAGCTAACTATGGCTACACCTTC. Its translation is CASRDRGTPANYGYTF. This sequence joins TRBV7-9 and TRBJ1-2, with TRBD1 matching 10 bases. CDR3 size: 16 residues. Germline V gene data show CDR1 as SEHNR and CDR2 as FQNEAQ (reference sequence). The junction had 7 bases not matched to a gene; V was cut back by 6 bases and J by 0 bases.

The J gene is TRBJ2-7, the V gene TRBV9, with 10 positions matching TRBD1. V dropped 6 bases and J dropped 1; count of bases not matched to a gene: 7. Germline V gene lookup returns CDR1 SGDLS and CDR2 YYNGEE. The length of the CDR3 is 15 residues. The CDR3 region is CASTPGQGTSYEQYF. The CDR3 bases are TGTGCCAGCACCCCGGGACAGGGGACGTCCTACGAGCAGTACTTC.